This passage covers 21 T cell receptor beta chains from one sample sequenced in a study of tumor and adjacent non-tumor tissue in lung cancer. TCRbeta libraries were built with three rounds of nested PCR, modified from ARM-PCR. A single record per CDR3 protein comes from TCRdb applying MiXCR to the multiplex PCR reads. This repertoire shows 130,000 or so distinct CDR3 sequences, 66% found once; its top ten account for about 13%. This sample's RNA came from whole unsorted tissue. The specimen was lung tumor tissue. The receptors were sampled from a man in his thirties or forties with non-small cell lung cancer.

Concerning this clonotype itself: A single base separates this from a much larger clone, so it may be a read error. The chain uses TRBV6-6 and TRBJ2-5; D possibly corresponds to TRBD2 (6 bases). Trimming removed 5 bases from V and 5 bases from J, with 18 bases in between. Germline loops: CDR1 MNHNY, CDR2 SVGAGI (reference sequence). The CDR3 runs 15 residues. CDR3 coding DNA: TGTGCCAGCAGTGGACTAACGGGGGTCGATGAGACCCAGTACTTC. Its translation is CASSGLTGVDETQYF.

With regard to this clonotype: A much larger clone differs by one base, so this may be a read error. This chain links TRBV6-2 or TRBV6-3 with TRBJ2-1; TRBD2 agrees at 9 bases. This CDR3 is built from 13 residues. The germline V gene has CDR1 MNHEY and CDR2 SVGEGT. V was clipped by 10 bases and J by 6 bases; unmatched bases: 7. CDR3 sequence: CATETSGGNEQFF. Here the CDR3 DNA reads TGTGCCACCGAGACTAGCGGAGGCAATGAGCAGTTCTTC.

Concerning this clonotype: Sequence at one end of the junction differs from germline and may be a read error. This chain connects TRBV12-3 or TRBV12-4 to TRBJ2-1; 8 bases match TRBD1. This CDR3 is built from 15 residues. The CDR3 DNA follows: TGTGCCAACAGTCCATCAGGGGGCGGAAACAATGAGCAGTTCTTC. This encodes CANSPSGGGNNEQFF.

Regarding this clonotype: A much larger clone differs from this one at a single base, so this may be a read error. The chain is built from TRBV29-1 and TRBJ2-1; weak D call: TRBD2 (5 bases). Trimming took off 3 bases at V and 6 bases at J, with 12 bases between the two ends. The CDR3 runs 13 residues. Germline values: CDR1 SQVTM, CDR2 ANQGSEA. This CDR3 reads CSVDGESLNEQFF. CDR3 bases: TGCAGCGTTGACGGGGAAAGCCTCAATGAGCAGTTCTTC.

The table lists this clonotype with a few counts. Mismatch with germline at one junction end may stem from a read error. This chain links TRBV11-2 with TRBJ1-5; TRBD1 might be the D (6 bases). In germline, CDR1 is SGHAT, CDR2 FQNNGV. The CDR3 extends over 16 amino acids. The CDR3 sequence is CASSLEQGGGNQPQHF. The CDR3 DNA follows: TGTGCCAGCAGCTTAGAACAGGGTGGGGGCAATCAGCCCCAACATTTT.

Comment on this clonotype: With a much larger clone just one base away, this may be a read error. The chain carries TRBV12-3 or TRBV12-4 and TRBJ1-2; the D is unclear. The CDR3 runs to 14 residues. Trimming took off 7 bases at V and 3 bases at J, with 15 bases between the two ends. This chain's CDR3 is CASTEGLWDYGYTF. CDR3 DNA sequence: TGTGCCAGCACCGAGGGTCTTTGGGACTATGGCTACACCTTC.

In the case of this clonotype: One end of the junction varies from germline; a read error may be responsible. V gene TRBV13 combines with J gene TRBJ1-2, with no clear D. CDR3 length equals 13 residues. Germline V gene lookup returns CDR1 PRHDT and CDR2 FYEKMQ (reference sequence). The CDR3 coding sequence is TGTGCCGGCAGCTTAGAGGCAGACTATGGCTACACCTTC. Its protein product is CAGSLEADYGYTF.

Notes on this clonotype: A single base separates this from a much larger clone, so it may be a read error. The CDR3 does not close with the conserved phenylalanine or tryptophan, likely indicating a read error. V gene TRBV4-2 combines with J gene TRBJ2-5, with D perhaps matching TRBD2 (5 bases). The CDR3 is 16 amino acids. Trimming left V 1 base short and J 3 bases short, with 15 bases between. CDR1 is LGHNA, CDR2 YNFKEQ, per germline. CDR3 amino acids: CASSQALGLTKETQYI. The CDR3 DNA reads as TGTGCCAGCAGCCAAGCGCTCGGACTCACAAAAGAGACCCAGTACATC.

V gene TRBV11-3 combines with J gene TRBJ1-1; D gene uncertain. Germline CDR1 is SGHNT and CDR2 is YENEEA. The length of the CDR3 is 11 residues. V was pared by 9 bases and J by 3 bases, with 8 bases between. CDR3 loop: CARCLDTEAFF. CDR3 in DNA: TGTGCCAGGTGCTTAGACACTGAAGCTTTCTTT.

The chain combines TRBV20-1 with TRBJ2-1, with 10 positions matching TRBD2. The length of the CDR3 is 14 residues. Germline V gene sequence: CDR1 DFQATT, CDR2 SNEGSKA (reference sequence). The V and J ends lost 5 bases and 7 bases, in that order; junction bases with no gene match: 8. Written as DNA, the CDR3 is TGCAGTGCTTCTAGCGGGAGTGTCTATAATGAGCAGTTCTTC. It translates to CSASSGSVYNEQFF.

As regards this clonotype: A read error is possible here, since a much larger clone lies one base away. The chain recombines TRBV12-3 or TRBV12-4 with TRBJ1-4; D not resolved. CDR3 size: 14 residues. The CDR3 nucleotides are TGTGCCAGCAGTTTACAGGCTCGGGGTGAAAAACTGGTTTTT. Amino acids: CASSLQARGEKLVF.

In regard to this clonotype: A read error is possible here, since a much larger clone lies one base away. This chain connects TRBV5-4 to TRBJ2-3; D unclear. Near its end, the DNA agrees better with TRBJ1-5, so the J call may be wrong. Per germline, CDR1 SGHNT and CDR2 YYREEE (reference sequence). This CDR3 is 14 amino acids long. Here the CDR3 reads CASSFPAGIETQHF. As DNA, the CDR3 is TGTGCCAGCAGCTTTCCGGCGGGGATTGAGACGCAGCATTTT.

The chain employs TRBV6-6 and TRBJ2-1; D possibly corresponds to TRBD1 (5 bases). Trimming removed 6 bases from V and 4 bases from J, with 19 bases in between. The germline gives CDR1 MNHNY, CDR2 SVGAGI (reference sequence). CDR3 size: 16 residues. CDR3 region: CASSSSSGQGYNEQFF. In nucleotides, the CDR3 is TGTGCCAGCAGCTCCTCAAGTGGGCAGGGTTACAATGAGCAGTTCTTC.

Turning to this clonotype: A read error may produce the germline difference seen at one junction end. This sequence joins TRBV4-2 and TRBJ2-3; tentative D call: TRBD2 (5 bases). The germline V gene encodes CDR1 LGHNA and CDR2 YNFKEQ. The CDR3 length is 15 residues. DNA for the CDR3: TGTGCCAGCAGCGTTAACGGGGTTAGCACAGATATGCAGTATTTT. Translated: CASSVNGVSTDMQYF.

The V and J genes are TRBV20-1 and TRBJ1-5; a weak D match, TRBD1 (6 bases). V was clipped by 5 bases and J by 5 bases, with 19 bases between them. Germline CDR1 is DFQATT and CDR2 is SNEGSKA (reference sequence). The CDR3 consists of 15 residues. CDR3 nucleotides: TGCAGTGCTTCGCGAGGGGGGGCGTGGGATCAGCCCCAGCATTTT. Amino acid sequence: CSASRGGAWDQPQHF.

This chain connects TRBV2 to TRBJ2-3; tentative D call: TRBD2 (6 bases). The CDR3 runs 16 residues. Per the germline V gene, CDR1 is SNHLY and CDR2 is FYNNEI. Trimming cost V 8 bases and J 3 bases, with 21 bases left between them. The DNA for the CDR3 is TGTGCCAGCGTGGGCCTATGGCGGGAATGGACAGATACGCAGTATTTT. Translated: CASVGLWREWTDTQYF. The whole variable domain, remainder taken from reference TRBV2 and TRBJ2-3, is EPEVTQTPSHQVTQMGQEVILRCVPISNHLYFYWYRQILGQKVEFLVSFYNNEISEKSEIFDDQFSVERPDGSNFTLKIRSTKLEDSAMYFCASVGLWREWTDTQYFGPGTRLTVL.

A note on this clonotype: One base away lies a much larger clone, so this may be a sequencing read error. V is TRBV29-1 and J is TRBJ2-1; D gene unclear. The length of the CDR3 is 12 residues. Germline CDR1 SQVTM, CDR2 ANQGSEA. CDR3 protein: CSGGVNGREEFF. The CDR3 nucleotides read TGCAGCGGTGGGGTTAACGGTCGTGAGGAGTTCTTC.

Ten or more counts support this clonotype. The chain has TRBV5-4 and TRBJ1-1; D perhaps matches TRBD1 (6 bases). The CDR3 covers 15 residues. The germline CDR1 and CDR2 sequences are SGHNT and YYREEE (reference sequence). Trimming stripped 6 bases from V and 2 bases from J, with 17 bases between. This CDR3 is CASNAGGGRNTEAFF. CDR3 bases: TGTGCCAGCAATGCAGGCGGGGGGCGAAACACTGAAGCTTTCTTT.

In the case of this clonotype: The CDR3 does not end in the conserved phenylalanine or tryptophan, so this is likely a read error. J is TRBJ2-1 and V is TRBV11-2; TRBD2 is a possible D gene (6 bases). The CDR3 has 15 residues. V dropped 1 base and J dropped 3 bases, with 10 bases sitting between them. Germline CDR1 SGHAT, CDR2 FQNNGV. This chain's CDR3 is CASSLGGVYYNEQFL. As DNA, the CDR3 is TGTGCCAGCAGCTTAGGCGGGGTATACTACAATGAGCAGTTCCTC.

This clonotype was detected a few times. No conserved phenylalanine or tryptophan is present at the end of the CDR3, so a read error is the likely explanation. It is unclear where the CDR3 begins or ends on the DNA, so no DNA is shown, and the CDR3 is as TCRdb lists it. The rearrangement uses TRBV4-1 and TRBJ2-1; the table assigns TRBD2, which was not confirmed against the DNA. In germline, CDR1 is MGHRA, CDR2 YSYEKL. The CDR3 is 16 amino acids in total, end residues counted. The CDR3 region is CASSQDNASGGFRKFL.

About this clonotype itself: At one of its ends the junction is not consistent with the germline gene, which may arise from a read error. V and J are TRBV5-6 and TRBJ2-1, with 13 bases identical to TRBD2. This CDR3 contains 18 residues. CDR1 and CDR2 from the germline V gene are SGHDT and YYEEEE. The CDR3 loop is CASSPGTGGKGTSGDQSF. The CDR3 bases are TGTGCCAGTAGCCCCGGGACAGGGGGTAAAGGGACTAGCGGGGACCAGTCCTTC.